The 4 T cell receptor beta chains listed next were all sequenced from one sample in a study of cytomegalovirus exposure and HLA in healthy donors. This table comes from immunoSEQ multiplex PCR, and its TCRdb copy is limited to in-frame clones, with some not included. The sample consists of 100,000 to 150,000 clones, under 90% of them appearing once. The specimen was PBMCs. These receptors came from a man under 40 in good health and CMV-seronegative.

This clone came up a few times. J is TRBJ1-1 and V is TRBV6-5; 7 bases align to TRBD1. CDR3 length: 15 residues. Germline lookup yields CDR1 MNHEY and CDR2 SVGAGI. Trimming at V came to 0 bases and at J to 0 bases, leaving 1 base not matched to a gene. The CDR3 bases are TGTGCCAGCAGTTACTCAGGGGGCTTGAACACTGAAGCTTTCTTT. Its translation: CASSYSGGLNTEAFF.

This rearrangement joins TRBV7-6 to TRBJ2-2, with D perhaps matching TRBD2 (5 bases). The CDR3 spans 15 residues. V lost 2 bases, J lost 3 bases, and 10 bases lay in between. The germline V gene has CDR1 SGHVS and CDR2 FNYEAQ. CDR3 nucleotides: TGTGCCAGCAGCTTATGGGAGTGGGACACCGGGGAGCTGTTTTTT. Translated, it gives CASSLWEWDTGELFF.

The V gene is TRBV6-6, the J gene TRBJ2-1; TRBD1 is a possible D gene (6 bases). CDR1 is MNHNY, CDR2 SVGAGI, per germline (reference sequence). The V and J ends lost 2 bases and 10 bases respectively, with 18 bases between them. The CDR3 consists of 15 residues. CDR3 nucleotide sequence: TGTGCCAGCAGTTACGTAAACAGACAGGAACAAGAGCAGTTCTTC. Translating it yields CASSYVNRQEQEQFF.

The rearrangement uses TRBV7-8 and TRBJ2-7; TRBD2 might be the D (5 bases). The CDR3 has 12 amino acids. Between the trimmed V and J ends, which lost 1 base and 5 bases, there was a span of 6 bases. Germline V gene lookup returns CDR1 SGHVS and CDR2 FQNEAQ. CDR3 coding DNA: TGTGCCAGCAGCTTAGGAGGGCACGAGCAGTACTTC. Protein sequence: CASSLGGHEQYF. The full variable domain, in which reference TRBV7-8 and TRBJ2-7 provide the parts outside the CDR3, is GAGVSQSPRYKVAKRGQDVALRCDPISGHVSLFWYQQALGQGPEFLTYFQNEAQLDKSGLPSDRFFAERPEGSVSTLKIQRTQQEDSAVYLCASSLGGHEQYFGPGTRLTVT.